Each of the 5 T cell receptor beta chains below was sequenced from the same sample in a study of T cell changes during pregnancy in multiple sclerosis. The assay was immunoSEQ multiplex PCR, and TCRdb's table has in-frame clones only and misses some. Here the sample spans roughly 84,000 clones, around 93% being singletons. The material sequenced was peripheral blood, taken in the third trimester of pregnancy. These receptors all come from a female donor in good health, enrolled as a control in a pregnancy study.

The V call is TRBV20-1, the J call TRBJ1-5; D is undetermined. Germline V gives CDR1 DFQATT, CDR2 SNEGSKA (reference sequence). This CDR3 is 10 amino acids long. V gave up 6 bases and J gave up 11 bases, with 11 bases separating them. The CDR3: CSAPTESQHF. Written as DNA, the CDR3 is TGCAGTGCCCCAACCGAGTCCCAGCATTTT.

This chain uses TRBV27 with TRBJ2-1, with TRBD1 identical over 8 bases. Germline CDR1 is MNHEY and CDR2 is SMNVEV (reference sequence). V lost 7 bases, J lost 6 bases, and 8 bases stayed unmatched. The CDR3 extends over 14 amino acids. This CDR3 is CASTVGQEGNEQFF. CDR3 in DNA: TGTGCCAGCACGGTGGGACAGGAAGGCAATGAGCAGTTCTTC.

The chain recombines TRBV10-3 with TRBJ1-5; 9 bases are a match to TRBD1. CDR1 is ENHRY, CDR2 SYGVKD, per germline. V shed 0 bases, J shed 5 bases, and the junction held 2 bases outside the gene matches. The CDR3 is 15 amino acids. CDR3 amino acids: CAISESGTGYQPQHF. CDR3 DNA sequence: TGTGCCATCAGTGAGTCAGGGACAGGGTATCAGCCCCAGCATTTT.

The chain carries TRBV18 and TRBJ1-2, with TRBD1 matching over 7 bases. The CDR3 has 17 residues. V was clipped by 4 bases and J by 5 bases; unmatched bases: 16. CDR1 is KGHSH, CDR2 LQKENI, per germline. In nucleotides, the CDR3 is TGTGCCAGCTCACGACCGGGACAGTACCGAGAACCGTATGGCTACACCTTC. Translating gives CASSRPGQYREPYGYTF.

The V gene is TRBV2, the J gene TRBJ1-5, with D maybe TRBD1 (6 bases). The germline V gene encodes CDR1 SNHLY and CDR2 FYNNEI. Deletions cut 9 bases from V and 6 bases from J, with 15 bases between. This CDR3 has 13 residues. The CDR3 reads CASEQGPGQPQHF. The CDR3 region has the DNA TGTGCCAGTGAACAGGGTCCCGGTCAGCCCCAGCATTTT.